One sample yielded the 15 T cell receptor beta chains listed below, sequenced in a study of vaccination and CD4 T cells after COVID-19. The Oncomine TCR Beta short-read assay was applied to DNA of cultured CD4+ T cells. TCRdb recomputed calls from the PCR reads with MiXCR, one row per CDR3 protein. The data contain around 21,000 distinct CDR3 sequences, less than 75% of them seen just once; the ten biggest clones take up around 8%. Treatment defined: approximately nine-day PBMC culture with coronavirus spike peptide pools or control peptides (ViraFEST assay). Their recognized antigens are unknown. Sequenced sample: CD4+ T cells from blood, cultured in vitro. The receptors were sampled from a human donor who had recovered from COVID-19.

The CDR3 spells CASSFRRESETQYF. In DNA, the CDR3 is TGCGCCAGCAGCTTTAGGCGGGAGTCGGAGACCCAGTACTTC. The chain employs TRBV5-1 and TRBJ2-5; TRBD2 aligns across 7 bases. V lost 2 bases to trimming and J lost 5 bases; unmatched junction nucleotides: 6. Germline V CDR1 and CDR2: SGHRS, YFSETQ. The CDR3 loop spans 14 amino acids.

This clonotype has just a few counts. The genes are TRBV29-1 and TRBJ1-1; D is ambiguous. V lost 5 bases to trimming and J lost 4 bases, with 8 bases between them. The CDR3 has 11 residues. Germline V gives CDR1 SQVTM, CDR2 ANQGSEA. The CDR3 reads CSVTRLTEAFF. CDR3 sequence (DNA): TGCAGCGTTACCAGACTCACTGAAGCTTTCTTT.

The chain joins TRBV6-2 or TRBV6-3 to TRBJ2-5; D is undetermined. Germline V gene lookup returns CDR1 MNHEY and CDR2 SVGEGT. V shed 0 bases and J shed 4 bases, with 15 bases lying between them. The CDR3 runs to 16 residues. CDR3 amino acids: CASSYSPTGRVETQYF. The CDR3 DNA sequence: TGTGCCAGCAGTTACTCCCCGACGGGTCGGGTAGAGACCCAGTACTTC.

The rearrangement uses TRBV19 and TRBJ1-5; tentative D call: TRBD1 (5 bases). The V end lost 6 bases, the J end lost 4 bases, and 16 bases lay between the germline ends. The CDR3 loop spans 15 amino acids. Per germline, CDR1 LNHDA and CDR2 SQIVND (reference sequence). As DNA, the CDR3 is TGTGCCAGTAGGCCTGACAGTTATAGGAATCAGCCCCAGCATTTT. This encodes CASRPDSYRNQPQHF.

This clonotype was recorded a few times. The chain carries TRBV15 and TRBJ1-5; 8 bases are shared with TRBD1. Germline V gives CDR1 LNHNV, CDR2 YYDKDF (reference sequence). Trimming cost V 5 bases and J 4 bases; bases outside gene matches: 7. CDR3 length: 15 residues. CDR3 amino acids: CATSPIRQGNQPQHF. For the CDR3, the DNA is TGTGCCACCAGCCCTATAAGACAGGGGAATCAGCCCCAGCATTTT.

This chain joins TRBV18 and TRBJ1-2, with D unclear. The CDR3 is 15 amino acids. In germline, CDR1 is KGHSH, CDR2 LQKENI. V gave up 5 bases and J gave up 2 bases, with 15 bases separating them. DNA for the CDR3: TGTGCCAGCTCAGCGTCCACGACTGGGAACTATGGCTACACCTTC. It specifies CASSASTTGNYGYTF.

The chain couples TRBV12-3 or TRBV12-4 to TRBJ1-2; 8 nucleotides line up with TRBD1. The junction had 14 bases not matched to a gene; V was cut back by 6 bases and J by 2 bases. The CDR3 extends over 17 amino acids. The CDR3 reads CASSKTGDGWGNYGYTF. Written as DNA, the CDR3 is TGTGCCAGCAGCAAGACAGGGGATGGGTGGGGAAACTATGGCTACACCTTC.

The gene calls are TRBV6-5 and TRBJ2-3, with D unresolved. There are 14 residues in the CDR3. V shed 4 bases and J shed 2 bases, with 10 bases lying between them. Germline assignment: CDR1 MNHEY and CDR2 SVGAGI. In DNA form, the CDR3 reads TGTGCCAGCAGTTCCCCCGGGCTCACAGATACGCAGTATTTT. Protein product: CASSSPGLTDTQYF.

The chain uses TRBV20-1 and TRBJ2-3, with D hard to call. This CDR3 spans 14 amino acids. Looked up from germline, CDR1 is DFQATT and CDR2 is SNEGSKA (reference sequence). V was pared by 3 bases and J by 5 bases, with 15 bases between. The CDR3 DNA reads TGCAGTGCTAGGGCCAGCTTCCTGGGAGATACGCAGTATTTT. It encodes CSARASFLGDTQYF.

This sequence joins TRBV27 and TRBJ2-5; no clear D. The germline V gene has CDR1 MNHEY and CDR2 SMNVEV (reference sequence). V was pared by 3 bases and J by 2 bases, with 16 bases between. CDR3 length equals 16 residues. CDR3 DNA sequence: TGTGCCAGCAGTTTGACGCCCCACGTGAGGCAAGAGACCCAGTACTTC. Amino acid sequence: CASSLTPHVRQETQYF.

This chain connects TRBV29-1 to TRBJ2-7; possibly TRBD2 for D (6 bases). Germline V gene sequence: CDR1 SQVTM, CDR2 ANQGSEA. V was cut by 0 bases and J by 3 bases, with 15 bases left in between. This CDR3 has 15 amino acids. CDR3 nucleotide sequence: TGCAGCGTTGAAGAGGCGGGCGGGACTGGCTACGAGCAGTACTTC. Protein sequence: CSVEEAGGTGYEQYF.

This chain links TRBV7-9 with TRBJ2-2; 7 bases line up with TRBD2. Germline V gene lookup returns CDR1 SEHNR and CDR2 FQNEAQ (reference sequence). CDR3 length: 16 amino acids. J was trimmed by 4 bases and V by 0 bases; bases with no gene match: 5. DNA for the CDR3: TGTGCCAGCAGCTTAGCTAGCGGGTTGGGCACCGGGGAGCTGTTTTTT. Protein product: CASSLASGLGTGELFF.

In its sample, this clonotype ranks as large. The V and J genes are TRBV10-3 and TRBJ1-6, with unresolved D. The length of the CDR3 is 15 residues. Between the trimmed V and J ends, which lost 3 bases and 10 bases, there was a span of 16 bases. Germline V gene data show CDR1 as ENHRY and CDR2 as SYGVKD. The DNA for the CDR3 is TGTGCCATCAGTGAACGGGGTTTGGTAGAATCACCCCTCCACTTT. This gives the protein CAISERGLVESPLHF.

The V and J genes are TRBV2 and TRBJ2-2; the D gene is possibly TRBD1 (6 bases). Trimming pared 6 bases from V and 3 bases from J, leaving 11 bases between. The germline gives CDR1 SNHLY, CDR2 FYNNEI. This CDR3 has 14 residues. CDR3 in amino acids: CASSGSGDTGELFF. In DNA form, the CDR3 reads TGTGCCAGCAGCGGATCAGGGGACACCGGGGAGCTGTTTTTT.

This clonotype was seen only once. The J gene is TRBJ2-3, the V gene TRBV28; a possible D gene is TRBD1 (6 bases). CDR1 and CDR2 from the germline V gene are MDHEN and SYDVKM. V lost 5 bases and J lost 1, with 13 bases in between. The CDR3 contains 15 residues. For the CDR3, the DNA is TGTGCCAGCAGTCAGAGCCAGGGGCGCACAGATACGCAGTATTTT. This codes for CASSQSQGRTDTQYF.